Below are 32 T cell receptor beta chains sequenced from a single sample in a study of T cell clonality in common variable immunodeficiency. Measured with immunoSEQ multiplex PCR; TCRdb has only the in-frame clones, and not every one. In total the sample includes 50,000 or so clones, none of them seen once. The source material was peripheral blood mononuclear cells. Source of these receptors: a person aged 18 to 75 in good health.

Worth noting for this clone: From the germline J gene comes the end of the CDR3, since the read stops 3 residues before it. This rearrangement joins TRBV19 to TRBJ2-1, with 14 bases aligning to TRBD2. There are 17 residues in the CDR3. Germline V gives CDR1 LNHDA, CDR2 SQIVND (reference sequence). After removal of 1 base from V and 9 bases from J, the junction contained 8 bases not matched to a gene. This CDR3 reads CASSIAVRLAGGGEQFF. The part of the CDR3 DNA that was read is TGTGCCAGTAGTATAGCGGTCCGACTAGCGGGGGGGGGTGAG.

This clone has ten or more counts. The read ends 3 residues before the CDR3 terminus; that terminus is restored from the germline J gene. The chain has TRBV18 and TRBJ2-4; weak D call: TRBD1 (6 bases). CDR1 KGHSH and CDR2 LQKENI come from the germline V gene. With 1 base removed from V and 0 bases from J, the gap between germline ends came to 7 bases. This CDR3 has 15 residues. CDR3 in amino acids: CASSPQGVAKNIQYF. The part of the CDR3 DNA that was read is TGTGCCAGCTCACCACAGGGGGTAGCCAAAAACATT.

A note on this clone: Sequencing ends 3 residues short of the CDR3 end; the germline J gene provides the rest. The chain carries TRBV20-1 and TRBJ1-1, with D possibly TRBD1 on 6 matching bases. V dropped 2 bases and J dropped 7 bases, with 14 bases sitting between them. CDR3 size: 13 residues. CDR1 is DFQATT, CDR2 SNEGSKA, per germline (reference sequence). The part of the CDR3 DNA that was read is TGCAGTGCTAGAAATTACAGGGTCGGTGAA. It encodes CSARNYRVGE. The full CDR3 sequence reads CSARNYRVGEAFF.

This clone was found a few times. The CDR3 is cut off 3 residues early in the read; its end comes from the germline J gene. This sequence joins TRBV30 and TRBJ1-2; D is perhaps TRBD1 (5 bases). This CDR3 spans 15 amino acids. CDR1 GTSNPN and CDR2 SVGIG come from the germline V gene (reference sequence). This CDR3 reads CACLAGPTSTDTYTF. The sequenced CDR3 bases are TGTGCCTGCTTAGCGGGGCCCACTAGCACAGATACC.

This clone was observed many times. The CDR3 DNA, read in part, is TGCGCCAGCAGCCAGGGACAGGGCACTTTTGCAACTAATGAAAAA. Its protein is CASSQGQGTFATNEK. The whole CDR3 region reads CASSQGQGTFATNEKLFF. The genes are TRBV4-1 and TRBJ1-4; 9 bases match TRBD1. The read finishes 3 residues shy of the CDR3 end, and the germline J gene is used to complete it. This CDR3 comprises 18 residues. The germline V gene has CDR1 MGHRA and CDR2 YSYEKL. With 3 bases clipped from V and 0 bases from J, the junction kept 8 bases outside the gene matches.

This clone has ten or more counts. The CDR3 is cut off 3 residues early in the read; its end comes from the germline J gene. The rearrangement joins TRBV4-1 to TRBJ1-6, with 9 positions matching TRBD1. CDR3 length: 17 residues. Germline V CDR1 and CDR2: MGHRA, YSYEKL. The J segment lost 10 bases and the V segment lost 4 bases, leaving 14 bases of the junction unmatched. This chain's CDR3 is CASSRLQPGQGYSPLHF. Partial CDR3 DNA: TGCGCCAGCAGCCGCCTCCAACCGGGACAGGGCTACTCACCC.

With respect to this clone: Read sequence stops 3 residues before the CDR3 end, and the germline J gene provides the missing end. The chain couples TRBV11-1 to TRBJ2-2; no reliable D call. Germline lookup yields CDR1 SGHAT and CDR2 FQDESV (reference sequence). The CDR3 extends over 14 amino acids. Trimming shortened V by 1 base and J by 5 bases, and 8 bases separated the two germline ends. This CDR3 is CASSLGAVTGELFF. The DNA read from the CDR3 is TGTGCCAGCAGCTTAGGGGCCGTAACCGGGGAG.

About this clone: A single base separates this from a much larger clone, so it may be a read error. With the read ending 3 residues before the CDR3 end, the germline J gene is used to fill in that end. The gene calls are TRBV19 and TRBJ2-3; TRBD1 matches 9 bases. The CDR3 has 14 amino acids. Germline values: CDR1 LNHDA, CDR2 SQIVND (reference sequence). The sequenced part of the CDR3 DNA is TGTGCCAGTAGCAGACAGGGGGGCAATCAGCCG. Its translation: CASSRQGGNQP. The whole CDR3 protein is CASSRQGGNQPQYF.

In its sample, this clone was seen many times. The missing CDR3 end, 3 residues past where the read stops, is filled in from the germline J gene. The rearrangement links TRBV4-2 to TRBJ2-3; TRBD2 matches 10 bases. V dropped 4 bases and J dropped 2; count of bases not matched to a gene: 6. The CDR3 has 16 amino acids. Per the germline V gene, CDR1 is LGHNA and CDR2 is YNFKEQ. The covered CDR3 bases are TGTGCCAGCAGCCCATTGACTAGCGGGCACACAGATACG. This sequence encodes CASSPLTSGHTDT. The full CDR3 is CASSPLTSGHTDTQYF.

This clone was seen at least ten times. Read sequence stops 3 residues before the CDR3 end, and the germline J gene provides the missing end. V is TRBV5-1 and J is TRBJ1-4; perhaps TRBD1 as D (5 bases). This CDR3 spans 13 amino acids. Germline V gives CDR1 SGHRS, CDR2 YFSETQ. The part of the CDR3 DNA that was read is TGCGCCAGCAGCTTGGTGGTAGGGGCGAAA. It encodes CASSLVVGAK. The complete CDR3 protein is CASSLVVGAKLFF.

This clone was seen many times. Read coverage stops 3 residues before the CDR3 terminus; the germline J gene supplies the remainder. The V call is TRBV9, the J call TRBJ1-5; 9 bases fit TRBD1. The CDR3 length is 15 residues. V shed 3 bases, J shed 2 bases, and the junction held 3 bases outside the gene matches. Germline CDR1 reads SGDLS; CDR2 reads YYNGEE. The part of the CDR3 DNA that was read is TGTGCCAGCAGCGCTACAGGGGGCGGCAATCAGCCC. It encodes CASSATGGGNQP. The full CDR3 protein reads CASSATGGGNQPQHF.

Ten or more counts support this clone. The CDR3 end falls 3 residues outside the read, so it is completed with the germline J gene. The V and J genes are TRBV20-1 and TRBJ1-5; D not certain. This CDR3 contains 13 residues. Germline CDR1 and CDR2: DFQATT and SNEGSKA (reference sequence). The CDR3 loop is CSARQGLGGPQHF. CDR3 DNA (partial): TGCAGTGCTAGACAAGGACTAGGAGGTCCC.

This clone was recorded many times. Sequencing ends 3 residues short of the CDR3 end; the germline J gene provides the rest. This chain uses TRBV7-2 with TRBJ1-6; D possibly corresponds to TRBD1 (6 bases). CDR3 size: 14 residues. Germline CDR1 is SGHTA and CDR2 is FQGNSA. CDR3 DNA, as far as it was read: TGTGCCAGCAGCCCCAAACCAGGGGAAGGTCCC. It translates to CASSPKPGEGP. The entire CDR3 is CASSPKPGEGPLHF.

This clone has ten or more counts. The DNA ends 3 residues before the CDR3 does, and the rest of the CDR3 is filled in from the germline J gene. The rearrangement joins TRBV10-1 to TRBJ2-2, with D tentatively TRBD1 or TRBD2 (5 bases each). CDR1 WNHNN and CDR2 SYGVQD come from the germline V gene (reference sequence). V dropped 4 bases and J dropped 8 bases, with 17 bases sitting between them. The CDR3 sequence is 15 residues long. The CDR3 is CASSGPRGSGGELFF. The CDR3 bases that were read are TGCGCCAGCAGTGGGCCTAGGGGCTCGGGAGGGGAG.

This clone was counted many times. The read falls 3 residues short of the CDR3 end, and the missing part is taken from the germline J gene. The chain is built from TRBV10-3 and TRBJ2-4; TRBD2 matches at 15 bases. Germline V CDR1 and CDR2: ENHRY, SYGVKD. The CDR3 contains 16 residues. The CDR3: CAISEGLAGGTETQYF. The sequenced CDR3 bases are TGTGCCATCAGTGAGGGACTAGCGGGGGGGACTGAGACT.

This clone has a count of ten or more. The missing CDR3 end, 3 residues past where the read stops, is filled in from the germline J gene. The chain employs TRBV27 and TRBJ2-7; D possibly corresponds to TRBD2 (6 bases). This CDR3 region has 11 residues. Between the trimmed V and J ends, which lost 6 bases and 3 bases, there was a span of 6 bases. Per the germline V gene, CDR1 is MNHEY and CDR2 is SMNVEV (reference sequence). CDR3 sequence reads: CASREGYEQYF. The part of the CDR3 DNA that was read is TGTGCCAGCAGGGAGGGCTACGAG.

This clone was counted ten times or more. The CDR3 end falls 3 residues outside the read, so it is completed with the germline J gene. The chain couples TRBV30 to TRBJ2-2; no reliable D call. The germline V gene encodes CDR1 GTSNPN and CDR2 SVGIG (reference sequence). With 5 bases removed from V and 6 bases from J, the gap between germline ends came to 7 bases. The CDR3 is 11 residues long. The sequenced part of the CDR3 DNA is TGTGCCTGGGGGCAAGCCGGGGAG. This gives the protein CAWGQAGE. The whole CDR3 protein is CAWGQAGELFF. Filled out from reference TRBV30 and TRBJ2-2, the complete variable domain reads SQTIHQWPATLVQPVGSPLSLECTVEGTSNPNLYWYRQAAGRGLQLLFYSVGIGQISSEVPQNLSASRPQDRQFILSSKKLLLSDSGFYLCAWGQAGELFFGEGSRLTVL.

This clone was seen a few times. The read falls 3 residues short of the CDR3 end, and the missing part is taken from the germline J gene. The chain is built from TRBV7-2 and TRBJ1-2; D is perhaps TRBD1 (5 bases). The CDR3 contains 14 residues. Looked up from germline, CDR1 is SGHTA and CDR2 is FQGNSA. Partial CDR3 DNA: TGTGCCAGCAGCTTAGGGGGCCGAACAGATACC. Translation: CASSLGGRTDT. The entire CDR3 reads CASSLGGRTDTYTF.

This clone was recorded at least ten times. The sequenced CDR3 bases are TGTGCCAGCAGTGACCCGGACAGGGGTCTGTCCACC. This sequence encodes CASSDPDRGLST. The full CDR3 protein is CASSDPDRGLSTIYF. This sequence joins TRBV2 and TRBJ1-3; 9 positions match TRBD1. The read falls 3 residues short of the CDR3 end, and the missing part is taken from the germline J gene. Germline loops: CDR1 SNHLY, CDR2 FYNNEI. The V segment lost 3 bases and the J segment 9 bases; nucleotides outside the gene matches: 9. CDR3 size: 15 residues.

This clone has at least ten counts. The CDR3 extends 3 residues past the end of the read, so its final part is completed from the germline J gene. The rearrangement links TRBV2 to TRBJ2-3, with 7 bases lining up with TRBD2. The length of the CDR3 is 15 residues. The V segment lost 6 bases and the J segment 2 bases; nucleotides outside the gene matches: 8. CDR1 is SNHLY, CDR2 FYNNEI, per germline. The part of the CDR3 DNA that was read is TGTGCCAGCAGCGGAGAGCGGGGAATCACAGATACG. This sequence encodes CASSGERGITDT. The CDR3 as a whole reads CASSGERGITDTQYF.

This clone was detected ten times or more. The sequence runs out 3 residues before the end of the CDR3; the remainder is reconstructed from the germline J gene. This sequence joins TRBV7-9 and TRBJ1-1; D not certain. Germline CDR1 reads SEHNR; CDR2 reads FQNEAQ (reference sequence). CDR3 length equals 13 residues. CDR3: CASYDLAAKEAFF. Partial CDR3 DNA: TGTGCCAGCTACGATCTCGCGGCTAAGGAA.

This clone was picked up many times. The DNA ends 3 residues before the CDR3 does, and the rest of the CDR3 is filled in from the germline J gene. V gene TRBV7-2 combines with J gene TRBJ2-4; TRBD2 matches at 13 bases. This CDR3 is built from 14 residues. Germline CDR1 reads SGHTA; CDR2 reads FQGNSA. The DNA read from the CDR3 is TGTGCCAGCACCCCCGGGACTAGCGGGGTACGT. This sequence encodes CASTPGTSGVR. From start to end, the CDR3 is CASTPGTSGVRQYF.

This clone was seen at least ten times. Read data end 3 residues before the CDR3 end; the end is taken from the germline J gene. V gene TRBV18 combines with J gene TRBJ2-7; 8 positions match TRBD2. Germline V lookup: CDR1 KGHSH, CDR2 LQKENI. V lost 2 bases, J lost 6 bases, and 6 bases stayed unmatched. The CDR3 is 14 residues long. The CDR3 reads CASSPAGTSPEQYF. The CDR3 bases that were read are TGTGCCAGCTCACCAGCCGGGACTAGTCCCGAG.

Many counts were recorded for this clone. The read ends 3 residues shy of where the CDR3 ends; the end is completed using the germline J gene. The V gene is TRBV11-2, the J gene TRBJ1-2; D possibly corresponds to TRBD1 (6 bases). V was shortened by 2 bases and J by 4 bases, with 11 bases between the two germline ends. Germline lookup yields CDR1 SGHAT and CDR2 FQNNGV. This CDR3 comprises 14 residues. The part of the CDR3 DNA that was read is TGTGCCAGCAGCTTAAAAGGGACACCCTATGGC. Encoded protein: CASSLKGTPYG. Given in full, the CDR3 is CASSLKGTPYGYTF.

In this sample, this clone turned up many times. The DNA ends 3 residues before the CDR3 does, and the rest of the CDR3 is filled in from the germline J gene. The genes are TRBV30 and TRBJ2-3, with 10 bases aligning to TRBD2. CDR3 size: 13 residues. CDR1 is GTSNPN and CDR2 is SVGIG in the germline V gene (reference sequence). The CDR3 bases that were read are TGTGCTGGAGAAGTAGCGGGGGGTATCACG. It specifies CAGEVAGGIT. In full, the CDR3 reads CAGEVAGGITQYF.

This clone was picked up many times. Sequencing ends 3 residues short of the CDR3 end; the germline J gene provides the rest. V is TRBV6-2 or TRBV6-3 and J is TRBJ1-5; D is possibly TRBD1 (6 bases). CDR3 length equals 13 residues. Germline V lookup: CDR1 MNHEY, CDR2 SVGEGT. V shed 5 bases and J shed 4 bases, with 9 bases lying between them. This CDR3 is CASSTGRNQPQHF. The sequenced part of the CDR3 DNA is TGTGCCAGCAGTACAGGGCGGAATCAGCCC.

This clone was detected a few times. The sequence runs out 3 residues before the end of the CDR3; the remainder is reconstructed from the germline J gene. The chain has TRBV19 and TRBJ2-1, with 7 bases identical to TRBD1. Germline V lookup: CDR1 LNHDA, CDR2 SQIVND (reference sequence). Germline trimming cut 5 bases from V and 0 bases from J; bases unmatched to any gene: 7. The CDR3 consists of 16 residues. CDR3: CASSPGQAISYNEQFF. The part of the CDR3 DNA that was read is TGTGCCAGTAGTCCCGGACAGGCGATCTCCTACAATGAG.

This clone was found a few times. The observed sequence ends 3 residues before the CDR3 terminus, with the missing tail filled in from the germline J gene. This chain uses TRBV16 with TRBJ2-2, with TRBD2 as a possible D gene (5 bases). V was trimmed by 3 bases and J by 6 bases, leaving 14 bases between them. From germline, CDR1 is KGHSY and CDR2 FQNENV. This CDR3 is 15 amino acids long. The covered CDR3 bases are TGTGCCAGCAGCCAGACTACCGACTCGGCCGGGGAG. It yields the protein CASSQTTDSAGE. The whole CDR3 protein reads CASSQTTDSAGELFF.

This clone was seen ten or more times. The read ends 3 residues before the CDR3 terminus; that terminus is restored from the germline J gene. V usage is TRBV12-3 or TRBV12-4 and J usage is TRBJ2-3, with 9 bases aligning to TRBD2. V was pared by 1 base and J by 5 bases, with 7 bases of the junction left unmatched. This CDR3 has 16 residues. The CDR3 reads CASSLVAGGRVDTQYF. The DNA read from the CDR3 is TGTGCCAGCAGTTTAGTGGCGGGGGGGCGAGTAGATACG.

For this clone: Coverage ceases 3 residues before the CDR3 finishes, and the germline J gene fills in the end. This chain connects TRBV7-6 to TRBJ1-3, with D possibly matching TRBD1 (5 bases). This CDR3 has 18 amino acids. Trimming removed 1 base from V and 1 base from J, with 17 bases in between. Germline CDR1 and CDR2: SGHVS and FNYEAQ. CDR3 loop: CASSLGQSLESSGNTIYF. Partial CDR3 DNA: TGTGCCAGCAGCTTAGGACAGTCACTCGAATCGTCTGGAAACACC.

With regard to this clone: The read ends 3 residues before the CDR3 terminus; that terminus is restored from the germline J gene. The chain combines TRBV5-1 with TRBJ2-6, with 10 bases aligning to TRBD1. Trimming cost V 2 bases and J 0 bases; bases outside gene matches: 8. The CDR3 totals 19 residues. CDR1 and CDR2 (germline): SGHRS, YFSETQ. CDR3 DNA (partial): TGCGCCAGCAGCTTCTCGACAGGGGGCCGACCCTCTGGGGCCAACGTC. This encodes CASSFSTGGRPSGANV. The entire CDR3 is CASSFSTGGRPSGANVLTF.

The table lists this clone with many counts. The observed sequence ends 3 residues before the CDR3 terminus, with the missing tail filled in from the germline J gene. This chain uses TRBV30 with TRBJ1-1; D unresolved. The CDR3 covers 13 residues. The germline V and J ends were trimmed by 5 bases and 7 bases, with 17 bases remaining between them. Germline lookup yields CDR1 GTSNPN and CDR2 SVGIG (reference sequence). CDR3: CAWAPRVAGEAFF. The sequenced CDR3 bases are TGTGCCTGGGCCCCACGGGTGGCGGGTGAA.